One sample yielded the 12 T cell receptor beta chains listed below, sequenced in a study of CD8+ T cells in alopecia areata. Extracted RNA was reverse transcribed, and the resulting cDNA served as sequencing template. Sequencing was performed with immunoSEQ multiplex PCR; in TCRdb, only in-frame clones are kept and a portion is missing. This table has approximately 99,000 clones, 59% appearing once. The sequenced sample was CD8+ T cells sorted from blood. These receptors were collected from a human donor in good health.

The gene calls are TRBV7-2 and TRBJ2-7; no reliable D call. Germline CDR1 reads SGHTA; CDR2 reads FQGNSA. With 5 bases removed from V and 2 bases from J, the gap between germline ends came to 7 bases. CDR3 length: 12 residues. CDR3 DNA: TGTGCCAGCAGCCCCGGGCCCTACGAGCAGTACTTC. It specifies CASSPGPYEQYF.

The chain is built from TRBV13 and TRBJ2-7; D remains unclear. V shed 0 bases and J shed 6 bases, with 9 bases lying between them. This CDR3 contains 13 residues. Germline V gene sequence: CDR1 PRHDT, CDR2 FYEKMQ (reference sequence). In DNA form, the CDR3 reads TGTGCCAGCAGCTTAGGGTCTGACCGCGAGCAGTACTTC. Protein sequence: CASSLGSDREQYF.

The chain combines TRBV9 with TRBJ2-5; D unclear. Trimming took 3 bases from V and 1 from J, leaving 7 bases between them. From germline, CDR1 is SGDLS and CDR2 YYNGEE. This CDR3 is 13 amino acids long. CDR3: CASSGALQETQYF. DNA of the CDR3: TGTGCCAGCAGCGGCGCCCTCCAAGAGACCCAGTACTTC.

The chain carries TRBV6-6 and TRBJ1-5, with D hard to call. This CDR3 region has 12 residues. Trimming shortened V by 2 bases and J by 5 bases, and 4 bases separated the two germline ends. Germline CDR1 MNHNY, CDR2 SVGAGI (reference sequence). CDR3 nucleotides: TGTGCCAGCAGTTACCCCGATCAGCCCCAGCATTTT. It codes for CASSYPDQPQHF.

The chain links TRBV6-1 to TRBJ1-6; unclear D gene. Germline CDR1 MNHNS, CDR2 SASEGT. Trimming took 3 bases from V and 0 from J, leaving 6 bases between them. The CDR3 totals 15 residues. As DNA, the CDR3 is TGTGCCAGCAGTGATGAGAGCTCCTATAATTCACCCCTCCACTTT. Translating it yields CASSDESSYNSPLHF.

A few counts support this clone. The chain uses TRBV27 and TRBJ1-5; tentatively, D is TRBD1 (5 bases). Trimming stripped 3 bases from V and 4 bases from J, with 13 bases between. Germline loops: CDR1 MNHEY, CDR2 SMNVEV (reference sequence). The CDR3 has 15 amino acids. The CDR3 is CASSFGDPLNQPQHF. The CDR3 bases are TGTGCCAGCAGTTTTGGGGACCCGCTAAATCAGCCCCAGCATTTT.

The chain has TRBV9 and TRBJ2-1; 13 bases agree with TRBD2. The CDR3 has 17 amino acids. With V trimmed by 3 bases and J by 5 bases, 8 bases remained unmatched. Germline CDR1 is SGDLS and CDR2 is YYNGEE. CDR3 nucleotides: TGTGCCAGCAGCGACCGGACTAGCGGGGGACCAAACAATGAGCAGTTCTTC. It encodes CASSDRTSGGPNNEQFF.

This chain links TRBV5-6 with TRBJ2-5; 7 bases are a match to TRBD2. Germline V lookup: CDR1 SGHDT, CDR2 YYEEEE. The CDR3 extends over 14 amino acids. Trimming cost V 3 bases and J 1 base; bases outside gene matches: 3. CDR3 nucleotide sequence: TGTGCCAGCAGCTCCGGACTAGTCCAAGAGACCCAGTACTTC. Protein: CASSSGLVQETQYF.

V is TRBV11-2 and J is TRBJ2-7; D is unresolved. The germline V gene has CDR1 SGHAT and CDR2 FQNNGV. Between the trimmed V and J ends, which lost 1 base and 4 bases, there was a span of 5 bases. The CDR3 has 12 residues. CDR3 amino acids: CASSLVKYEQYF. CDR3 nucleotide sequence: TGTGCCAGCAGCTTAGTGAAGTACGAGCAGTACTTC.

This clone was detected ten times or more. This chain links TRBV6-5 with TRBJ2-1; TRBD2 aligns across 8 bases. The germline CDR1 and CDR2 sequences are MNHEY and SVGAGI. The V segment lost 8 bases and the J segment 7 bases; nucleotides outside the gene matches: 7. The CDR3 has 13 residues. The CDR3 nucleotides read TGTGCCAGCCGGGGGGGCTGGTGGAATGAGCAGTTCTTC. Translated, it gives CASRGGWWNEQFF.

The V gene is TRBV19, the J gene TRBJ2-7; 10 bases line up with TRBD1. CDR3 length equals 14 residues. V shed 7 bases and J 7 bases; nucleotides not matched to a gene: 10. CDR1 and CDR2 from the germline V gene are LNHDA and SQIVND (reference sequence). CDR3 bases: TGTGCCAGTAACCCGGGACAGGGGACGCGGGAGCAGTACTTC. Residues: CASNPGQGTREQYF.

V usage is TRBV6-5 and J usage is TRBJ1-1; D remains unclear. The CDR3 covers 13 residues. The V gene lost 6 bases and the J gene lost 0 bases, with 8 bases spanning the gap. Germline-derived CDR1 and CDR2 are MNHEY and SVGAGI. The CDR3 is CASRSGMNTEAFF. In DNA, the CDR3 is TGTGCCAGCAGGTCAGGAATGAACACTGAAGCTTTCTTT.